Sequencing of this TCR beta chain was carried out in a study of control samples from healthy donors and cancer patients. The repertoire was sequenced with immunoSEQ multiplex PCR; TCRdb's copy has only in-frame clones and lacks some. The table records 70,000 to 75,000 clones, about 88% of them present only once. The clonotype was recovered from a woman aged 50 to 65 in good health. Sequenced material: blood.

In nucleotides, the CDR3 is TGTGCCAGCAGACCACTGGGACTAGACAGCACAGATACGCAGTATTTT. It codes for CASRPLGLDSTDTQYF. The chain couples TRBV27 to TRBJ2-3, with 8 bases aligning to TRBD2. The V gene's germline CDR1 is MNHEY and CDR2 SMNVEV (reference sequence). The CDR3 spans 16 residues. Trimming took 6 bases from V and 0 from J; bases not matched to a gene: 8.